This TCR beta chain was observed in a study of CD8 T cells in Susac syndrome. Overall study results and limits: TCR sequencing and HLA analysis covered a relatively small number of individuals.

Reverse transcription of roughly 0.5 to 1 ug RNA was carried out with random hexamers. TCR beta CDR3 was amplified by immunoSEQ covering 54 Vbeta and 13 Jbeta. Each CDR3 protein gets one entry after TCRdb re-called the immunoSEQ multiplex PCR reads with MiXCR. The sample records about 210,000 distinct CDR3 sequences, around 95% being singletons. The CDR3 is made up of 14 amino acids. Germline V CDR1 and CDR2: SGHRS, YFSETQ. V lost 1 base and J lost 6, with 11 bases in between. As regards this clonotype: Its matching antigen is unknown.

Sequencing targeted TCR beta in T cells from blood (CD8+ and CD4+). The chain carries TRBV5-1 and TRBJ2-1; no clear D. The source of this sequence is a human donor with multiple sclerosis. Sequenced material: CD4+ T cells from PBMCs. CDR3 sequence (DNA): TGCGCCAGCAGCTTGATTGGGATTCGCAATGAGCAGTTCTTC. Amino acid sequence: CASSLIGIRNEQFF.